There are a few counts of the clone carrying this T cell receptor (beta chain). Its cognate antigen is unknown. Germline assignment: CDR1 DFQATT and CDR2 SNEGSKA (reference sequence). The J segment lost 4 bases and the V segment lost 5 bases, leaving 4 bases of the junction unmatched. The CDR3 contains 13 residues. The data stem from a study of HIV-infected patients and healthy controls. Study results and limitations: CDR3 sharing between individuals was lower in HIV-infected patients than in healthy controls.

No cell fractionation was done, so the repertoire covers all unsorted peripheral blood T cells. Around 530 ng RNA was reverse transcribed with alpha and beta constant-region primers. Separate chain-specific third strand synthesis with multiplexing indices produced the alpha and beta libraries. TCRdb fed the 5' RACE reads into MiXCR, producing one record per CDR3 protein. The sample lists over 15,000 distinct CDR3 sequences, 10% occurring once. V gene TRBV20-1 combines with J gene TRBJ1-1, with 10 bases aligning to TRBD1. Sequenced input: blood. The receptor comes from an adult in good health. The CDR3 loop reads CSAGGQGRTEAFF. CDR3 nucleotide sequence: TGCAGTGCTGGGGGACAGGGGCGCACTGAAGCTTTCTTT.